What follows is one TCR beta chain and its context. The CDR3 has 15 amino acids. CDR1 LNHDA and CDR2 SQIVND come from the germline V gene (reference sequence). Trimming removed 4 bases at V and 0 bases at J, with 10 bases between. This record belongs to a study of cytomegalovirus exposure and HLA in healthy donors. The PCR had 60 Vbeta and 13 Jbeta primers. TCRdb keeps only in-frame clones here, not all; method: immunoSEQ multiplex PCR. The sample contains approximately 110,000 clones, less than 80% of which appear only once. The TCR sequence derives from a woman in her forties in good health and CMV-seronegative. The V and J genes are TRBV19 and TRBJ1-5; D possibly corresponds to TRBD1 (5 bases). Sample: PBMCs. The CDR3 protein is CASSRGTNSNQPQHF. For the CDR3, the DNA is TGTGCCAGTAGTAGAGGGACTAATAGCAATCAGCCCCAGCATTTT. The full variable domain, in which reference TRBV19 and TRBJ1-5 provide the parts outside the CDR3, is DGGITQSPKYLFRKEGQNVTLSCEQNLNHDAMYWYRQDPGQGLRLIYYSQIVNDFQKGDIAEGYSVSREKKESFPLTVTSAQKNPTAFYLCASSRGTNSNQPQHFGDGTRLSIL.